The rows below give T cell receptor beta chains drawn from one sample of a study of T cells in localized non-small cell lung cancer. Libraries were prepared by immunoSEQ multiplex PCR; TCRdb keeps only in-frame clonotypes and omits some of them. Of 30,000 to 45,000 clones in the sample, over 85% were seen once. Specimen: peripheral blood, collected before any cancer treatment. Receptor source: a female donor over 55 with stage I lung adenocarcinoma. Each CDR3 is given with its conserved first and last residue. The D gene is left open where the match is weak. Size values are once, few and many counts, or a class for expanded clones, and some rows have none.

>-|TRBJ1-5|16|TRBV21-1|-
TGTGCCAGCAGCAGGAGCAGGGGGCCCGCCGTCCAGCCCCAGCATTTT
CASSRSRGPAVQPQHF
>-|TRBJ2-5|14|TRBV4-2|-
TGTGCCAGCAGCCAAGGAAGAGTAGAGGAGACCCAGTACTTC
CASSQGRVEETQYF
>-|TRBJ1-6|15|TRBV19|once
TGTGCCAGTAGTATCCCCGGACAGCTTAATTCACCCCTCCACTTT
CASSIPGQLNSPLHF
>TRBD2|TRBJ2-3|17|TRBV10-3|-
TGTGCCATCAGTGAATATGGAGCGGGGGGAAGCACAGATACGCAGTATTTT
CAISEYGAGGSTDTQYF
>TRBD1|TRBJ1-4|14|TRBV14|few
TGTGCCAGCAGCCACGGGACAGGGAATGAAAAACTGTTTTTT
CASSHGTGNEKLFF
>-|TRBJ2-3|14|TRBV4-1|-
TGCGCCAGCAGCCAAGGGGTACTCACAGATACGCAGTATTTT
CASSQGVLTDTQYF
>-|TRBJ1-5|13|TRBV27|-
TGTGCCAGCAGCCCTTATAGCAATCAGCCCCAGCATTTT
CASSPYSNQPQHF
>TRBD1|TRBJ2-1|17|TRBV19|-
TGTGCCAGTAGTAGGAATCAGGGGGCGATCTCCGCCAATGAGCAGTTCTTC
CASSRNQGAISANEQFF
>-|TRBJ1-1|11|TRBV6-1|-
TGTGCCAGCACTGCCTTCGGTGAAGCTTTCTTT
CASTAFGEAFF
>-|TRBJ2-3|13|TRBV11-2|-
TGTGCCAGCAGCCTGTTAGCCTGGGATACGCAGTATTTT
CASSLLAWDTQYF
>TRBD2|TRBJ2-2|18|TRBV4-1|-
TGCGCCAGCAGCCAAGATGGCCTAGCGGGGCGATACACCGGGGAGCTGTTTTTT
CASSQDGLAGRYTGELFF
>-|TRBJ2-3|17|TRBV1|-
TGCACCAGCAGCCAACCCAGCGGGGCCCCTAGCACAGATACGCAGTATTTT
CTSSQPSGAPSTDTQYF
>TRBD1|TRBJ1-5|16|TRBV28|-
TGTGCCAGCAGTTTAAGGGGGGGACAGGGAGGCCAGCCCCAGCATTTT
CASSLRGGQGGQPQHF
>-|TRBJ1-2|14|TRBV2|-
TGTGCCAGCAGTGGGGGGGAATACAACTATGGCTACACCTTC
CASSGGEYNYGYTF
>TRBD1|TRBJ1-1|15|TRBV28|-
TGTGCCGCCCTCCCACCTACAGGGGGAGACACTGAAGCTTTCTTT
CAALPPTGGDTEAFF
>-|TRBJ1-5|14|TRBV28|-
TGTGCCAGCAGTTCCCCCCCTAGCAATCAGCCCCAGCATTTT
CASSSPPSNQPQHF
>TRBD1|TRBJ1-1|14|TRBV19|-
TGTGCCAGTAAGACCCGGGACAGCAACACTGAAGCTTTCTTT
CASKTRDSNTEAFF
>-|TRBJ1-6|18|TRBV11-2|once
TGTGCCAGCAGCTTAGATTTGGGTGGGGGACCTTCAAATTCACCCCTCCACTTT
CASSLDLGGGPSNSPLHF
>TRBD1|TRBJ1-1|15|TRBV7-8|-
TGTGCCAGCCGTAGACAGGGGGCGAGGAACACTGAAGCTTTCTTT
CASRRQGARNTEAFF
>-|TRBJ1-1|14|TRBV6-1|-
TGTGCCAGCGGGGGGCCCGTTGAACTCACTGAAGCTTTCTTT
CASGGPVELTEAFF
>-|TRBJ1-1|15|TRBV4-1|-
TGCGCCAGCAGCCCTAACACCGGGAGAGGCACTGAAGCTTTCTTT
CASSPNTGRGTEAFF
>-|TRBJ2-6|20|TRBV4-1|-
TGCGCCAGCAGACAGGGTCTACAGGGACTTCGGTCCTCTGGGGCCAACGTCCTGACTTTC
CASRQGLQGLRSSGANVLTF
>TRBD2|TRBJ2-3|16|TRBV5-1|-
TGCGCCAGCAGGCCTAGCGGGGGCTTCGGCACAGATACGCAGTATTTT
CASRPSGGFGTDTQYF
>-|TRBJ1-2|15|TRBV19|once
TGTGCCAGTAGTATTCTTGACCGCCTAGGCTATGGCTACACCTTC
CASSILDRLGYGYTF
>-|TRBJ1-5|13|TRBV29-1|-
TGCAGCGTTCAGGGAGTGCCCAATCAGCCCCAGCATTTT
CSVQGVPNQPQHF
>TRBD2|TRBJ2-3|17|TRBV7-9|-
TGTGCCAGCAGCCCGACGGAGCGGGGGGGCCCGCGGGATACGCAGTATTTT
CASSPTERGGPRDTQYF
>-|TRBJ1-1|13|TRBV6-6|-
TGTGCCAGCAGTTACTTCGGTCGGGGAGAAGCTTTCTTT
CASSYFGRGEAFF
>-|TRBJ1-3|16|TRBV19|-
TGTGCCAGTAAGAGAGGGGAGCTTCGCTCTGGAAACACCATATATTTT
CASKRGELRSGNTIYF
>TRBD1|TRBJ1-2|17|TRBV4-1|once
TGCGCCAGCAGCCAACTGGGACAGGGGGCTAATAACTATGGCTACACCTTC
CASSQLGQGANNYGYTF
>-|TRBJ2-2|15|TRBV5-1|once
TGCGCCAGCATGGGAGGGGGTTCTAACACCGGGGAGCTGTTTTTT
CASMGGGSNTGELFF
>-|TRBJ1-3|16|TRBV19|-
TGTGCCAGTAGTCCGTTTGTAGGGAGCTCGGGAAACACCATATATTTT
CASSPFVGSSGNTIYF
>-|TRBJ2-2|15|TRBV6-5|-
TGTGCCAGCAGTCCCCCGAGGGGCAACACCGGGGAGCTGTTTTTT
CASSPPRGNTGELFF
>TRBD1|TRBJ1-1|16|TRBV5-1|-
TGCGCCAGCACCTTGGGAGAGGGGGCCAGGAACACTGAAGCTTTCTTT
CASTLGEGARNTEAFF
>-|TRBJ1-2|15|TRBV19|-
TGTGCCAGTAGTCCCAACAGGGATGTAAGCTATGGCTACACCTTC
CASSPNRDVSYGYTF
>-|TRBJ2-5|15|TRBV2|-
TGTGCCAGCAGTGAATCAGTAGCGTACCAAGAGACCCAGTACTTC
CASSESVAYQETQYF
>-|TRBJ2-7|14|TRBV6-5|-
TGTGCCAGCTCCAGGCCCCTTGCCCCCTACGAGCAGTACTTC
CASSRPLAPYEQYF
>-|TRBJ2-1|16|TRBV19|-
TGTGCCAGTAGTATAGAAGGGGGGGCGTCATACAATGAGCAGTTCTTC
CASSIEGGASYNEQFF
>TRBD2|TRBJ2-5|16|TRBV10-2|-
TGCGCCAGCAGTGAGTCGACCGGGGGGGCACTTAAGACCCAGTACTTC
CASSESTGGALKTQYF
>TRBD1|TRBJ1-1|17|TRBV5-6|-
TGTGCCAGCAGCTTGGGTGGACAGGGGATGCTGAACACTGAAGCTTTCTTT
CASSLGGQGMLNTEAFF
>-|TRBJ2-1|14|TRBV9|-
TGTGCCAGCAGCGTAGGGACAGCACCCAATGAGCAGTTCTTC
CASSVGTAPNEQFF
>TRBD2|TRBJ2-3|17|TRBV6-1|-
TGTGCCAGCAGTGAAGCAGTCGACAGCGGGGGCACAGATACGCAGTATTTT
CASSEAVDSGGTDTQYF
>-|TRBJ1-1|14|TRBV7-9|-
TGTGCCACCCCAGTAAGGGGGGCGGGTACTGAAGCTTTCTTT
CATPVRGAGTEAFF
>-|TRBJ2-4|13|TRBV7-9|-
TGTGCCAGCAGCCCACAGGCCAAAAACACTCAGTACTTC
CASSPQAKNTQYF
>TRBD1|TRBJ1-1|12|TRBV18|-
TGTGCCAGCTCACCAGGGGACAGAGAAGCTTTCTTT
CASSPGDREAFF
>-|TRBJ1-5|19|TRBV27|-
TGTGCCAGCAGTTTATCCTACCAGACAGGAGATCATAGCAATCAGCCCCAGCATTTT
CASSLSYQTGDHSNQPQHF
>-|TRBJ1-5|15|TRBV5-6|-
TGTGCCAGCAGCTCAATAGGAGGGGACAATCAGCCCCAGCATTTT
CASSSIGGDNQPQHF
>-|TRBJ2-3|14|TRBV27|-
TGTGCCAGCAGTTTAGGAGGCCCTAGTTGGACGCAGTATTTT
CASSLGGPSWTQYF